The 8 T cell receptor beta chains given below trace back to one sample, sequenced in a study of blood T cell repertoires in COVID-19. Sequencing used immunoSEQ multiplex PCR; TCRdb keeps in-frame clones, though not all of them. The sample lists some 390,000 clones; under 90% were seen once. Input material: PBMCs or T cells enriched from blood (not recorded which). The receptors derive from a woman aged 25 to 39 who had recovered from COVID-19.

The chain carries TRBV28 and TRBJ2-6; 10 bases are shared with TRBD2. The CDR3 sequence is 20 residues long. The junction had 11 bases not matched to a gene; V was cut back by 3 bases and J by 0 bases. Germline V gene data show CDR1 as MDHEN and CDR2 as SYDVKM. For the CDR3, the DNA is TGTGCCAGCAGTTTGCGCCGACTAGCGGGCGATAGCTCTGGGGCCAACGTCCTGACTTTC. Translating gives CASSLRRLAGDSSGANVLTF.

The J gene is TRBJ1-2, the V gene TRBV7-8; the D is unclear. The V gene lost 2 bases and the J gene lost 3 bases, with 13 bases spanning the gap. From germline, CDR1 is SGHVS and CDR2 FQNEAQ. The CDR3 has 15 residues. This CDR3 is CASSLRVSDYYGYTF. In DNA, the CDR3 is TGTGCCAGCAGCTTACGAGTATCCGACTACTATGGCTACACCTTC.

The chain joins TRBV30 to TRBJ2-7; 7 positions match TRBD1. This CDR3 contains 13 residues. The germline CDR1 and CDR2 sequences are GTSNPN and SVGIG (reference sequence). V lost 6 bases, J lost 5 bases, and 10 bases stayed unmatched. Written as DNA, the CDR3 is TGTGCCTGCTATGACAGGGCCCAAGACGAGCAGTACTTC. As protein: CACYDRAQDEQYF.

The rearrangement uses TRBV28 and TRBJ2-7; D ambiguous. Germline CDR1 and CDR2: MDHEN and SYDVKM. V was trimmed by 1 base and J by 1 base, leaving 8 bases between them. The CDR3 runs 14 residues. CDR3 nucleotides: TGTGCCAGCAGTTTATTAGCCCTATCCTACGAGCAGTACTTC. This gives the protein CASSLLALSYEQYF.

This chain joins TRBV6-5 and TRBJ1-5, with 9 bases lining up with TRBD1. The CDR3 spans 15 residues. Per the germline V gene, CDR1 is MNHEY and CDR2 is SVGAGI. After removal of 6 bases from V and 6 bases from J, the junction contained 9 bases not matched to a gene. The chain's CDR3 is CASRGGTGYSQPQHF. Here the CDR3 DNA reads TGTGCCAGCAGGGGAGGGACAGGGTATAGTCAGCCCCAGCATTTT.

V usage is TRBV4-1 and J usage is TRBJ2-7; 8 bases are a match to TRBD2. J gave up 4 bases and V 0 bases, and 8 bases lay outside the gene matches. The CDR3 sequence is 16 residues long. Germline V CDR1 and CDR2: MGHRA, YSYEKL. This CDR3 is CASSQEGTSGYYEQYF. CDR3 in DNA: TGCGCCAGCAGCCAAGAAGGCACTAGCGGATATTACGAGCAGTACTTC.

CDR3 DNA: TGTGCCAGCTCACCCCTCCCGAACACTGAAGCTTTCTTT. Its translation is CASSPLPNTEAFF. The chain employs TRBV18 and TRBJ1-1; D not resolved. V was cut by 3 bases and J by 1 base, with 6 bases left in between. This CDR3 comprises 13 residues. Germline loops: CDR1 KGHSH, CDR2 LQKENI.

J is TRBJ2-2 and V is TRBV6-2 or TRBV6-3; 11 bases agree with TRBD2. Germline lookup yields CDR1 MNHEY and CDR2 SVGEGT. The CDR3 contains 14 residues. Losses at the gene ends were 4 bases for V and 6 bases for J; bases not matched to a gene: 1. Written as DNA, the CDR3 is TGTGCCAGCAGTTTACTAGCGGGAGCCGGGGAGCTGTTTTTT. This codes for CASSLLAGAGELFF.